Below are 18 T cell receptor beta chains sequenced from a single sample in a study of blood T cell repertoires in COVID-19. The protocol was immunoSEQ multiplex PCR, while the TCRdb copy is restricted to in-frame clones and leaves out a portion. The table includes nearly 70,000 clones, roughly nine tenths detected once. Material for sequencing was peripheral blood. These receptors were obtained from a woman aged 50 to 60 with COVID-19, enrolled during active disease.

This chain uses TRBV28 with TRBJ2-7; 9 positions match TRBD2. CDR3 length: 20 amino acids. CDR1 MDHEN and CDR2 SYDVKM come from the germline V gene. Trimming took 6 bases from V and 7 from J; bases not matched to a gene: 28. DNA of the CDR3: TGTGCCAGCAGCCGCCCCCCCGGACAGATTAGCGGGAGAACCCAGGTTGAGCAGTACTTC. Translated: CASSRPPGQISGRTQVEQYF.

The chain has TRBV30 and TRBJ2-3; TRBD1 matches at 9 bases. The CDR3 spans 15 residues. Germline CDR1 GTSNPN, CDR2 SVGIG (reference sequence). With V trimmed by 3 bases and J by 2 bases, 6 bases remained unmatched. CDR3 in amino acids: CAWSGDRASTDTQYF. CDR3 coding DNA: TGTGCCTGGAGCGGGGACAGGGCCTCCACAGATACGCAGTATTTT.

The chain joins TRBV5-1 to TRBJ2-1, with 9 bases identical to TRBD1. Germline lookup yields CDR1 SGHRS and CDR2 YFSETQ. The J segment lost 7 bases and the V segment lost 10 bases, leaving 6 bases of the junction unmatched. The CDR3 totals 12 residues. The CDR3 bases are TGCGCCTGTCCGGGACAGGGTAATGAGCAGTTCTTC. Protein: CACPGQGNEQFF.

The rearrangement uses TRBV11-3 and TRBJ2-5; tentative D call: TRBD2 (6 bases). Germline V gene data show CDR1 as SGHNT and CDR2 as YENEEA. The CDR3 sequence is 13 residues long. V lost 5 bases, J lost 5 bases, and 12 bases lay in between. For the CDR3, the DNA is TGTGCCAGCAGCCCCCCAGGGAGGGAGACCCAGTACTTC. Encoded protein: CASSPPGRETQYF.

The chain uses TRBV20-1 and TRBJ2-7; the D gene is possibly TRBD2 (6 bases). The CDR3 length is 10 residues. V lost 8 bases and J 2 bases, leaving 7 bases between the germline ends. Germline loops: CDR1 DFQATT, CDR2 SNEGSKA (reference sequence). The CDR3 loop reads CSWGAYEQYF. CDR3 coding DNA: TGCAGTTGGGGGGCCTACGAGCAGTACTTC.

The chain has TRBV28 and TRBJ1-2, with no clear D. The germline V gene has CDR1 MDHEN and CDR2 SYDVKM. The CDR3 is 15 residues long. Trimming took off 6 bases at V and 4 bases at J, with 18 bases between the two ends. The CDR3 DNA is TGTGCCAGCAGCTTCTTAGGGCCGGGAGCCTATGGCTACACCTTC. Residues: CASSFLGPGAYGYTF.

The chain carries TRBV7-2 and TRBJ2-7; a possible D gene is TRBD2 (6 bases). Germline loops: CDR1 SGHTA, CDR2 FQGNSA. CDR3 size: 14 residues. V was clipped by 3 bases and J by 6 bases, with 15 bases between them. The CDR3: CASSLGGVSPEQYF. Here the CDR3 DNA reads TGTGCCAGCAGCTTGGGCGGGGTATCCCCCGAGCAGTACTTC.

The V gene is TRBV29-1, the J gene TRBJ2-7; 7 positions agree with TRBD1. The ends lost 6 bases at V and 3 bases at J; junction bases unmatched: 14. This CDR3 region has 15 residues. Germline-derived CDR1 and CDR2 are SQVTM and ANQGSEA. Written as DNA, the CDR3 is TGCAGCGTGCTCGATCGGGGACAGCTTATCTACGAGCAGTACTTC. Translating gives CSVLDRGQLIYEQYF.

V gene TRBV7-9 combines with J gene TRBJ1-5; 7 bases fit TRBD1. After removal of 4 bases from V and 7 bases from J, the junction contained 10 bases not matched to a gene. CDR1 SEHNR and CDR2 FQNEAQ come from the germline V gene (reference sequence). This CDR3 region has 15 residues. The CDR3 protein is CASSSTDRLGQPQHF. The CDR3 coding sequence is TGTGCCAGCAGCTCGACGGACAGGTTGGGACAGCCCCAGCATTTT.

The CDR3 loop reads CASSTDRLNTGELFF. The CDR3 DNA follows: TGTGCCAGCAGTACAGACAGGTTGAACACCGGGGAGCTGTTTTTT. J is TRBJ2-2 and V is TRBV6-5, with D tentatively TRBD1 (6 bases). CDR3 length: 15 amino acids. CDR1 MNHEY and CDR2 SVGAGI come from the germline V gene. V lost 5 bases and J lost 1, with 11 bases in between.

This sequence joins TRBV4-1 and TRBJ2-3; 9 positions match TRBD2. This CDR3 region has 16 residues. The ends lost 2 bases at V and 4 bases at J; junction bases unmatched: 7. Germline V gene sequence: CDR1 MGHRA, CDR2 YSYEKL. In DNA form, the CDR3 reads TGCGCCAGCAGCCAATCACTAGCGGGTGTCTCAGATACGCAGTATTTT. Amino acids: CASSQSLAGVSDTQYF.

CDR3 bases: TGTGCCAGCAGCCAGGGGACAGGATTACACTATGGCTACACCTTC. This translates into CASSQGTGLHYGYTF. The chain links TRBV5-8 to TRBJ1-2; 8 positions match TRBD1. CDR3 length: 15 amino acids. From germline, CDR1 is SGHTS and CDR2 YDEGEE. V lost 4 bases to trimming and J lost 3 bases; unmatched junction nucleotides: 8.

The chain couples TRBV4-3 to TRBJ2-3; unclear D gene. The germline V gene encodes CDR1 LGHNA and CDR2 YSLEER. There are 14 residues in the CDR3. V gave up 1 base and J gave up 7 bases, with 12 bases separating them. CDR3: CASSQGRQPNTQYF. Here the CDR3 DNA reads TGCGCCAGCAGCCAAGGAAGACAACCTAATACGCAGTATTTT.

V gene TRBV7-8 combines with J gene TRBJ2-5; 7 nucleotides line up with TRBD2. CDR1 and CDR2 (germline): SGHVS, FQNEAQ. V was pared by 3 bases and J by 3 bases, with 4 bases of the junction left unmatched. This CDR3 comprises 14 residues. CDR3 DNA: TGTGCCAGCAGCTTCGGGAGGAGGAAAGAGACCCAGTACTTC. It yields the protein CASSFGRRKETQYF. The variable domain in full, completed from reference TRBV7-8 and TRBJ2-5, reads GAGVSQSPRYKVAKRGQDVALRCDPISGHVSLFWYQQALGQGPEFLTYFQNEAQLDKSGLPSDRFFAERPEGSVSTLKIQRTQQEDSAVYLCASSFGRRKETQYFGPGTRLLVL.

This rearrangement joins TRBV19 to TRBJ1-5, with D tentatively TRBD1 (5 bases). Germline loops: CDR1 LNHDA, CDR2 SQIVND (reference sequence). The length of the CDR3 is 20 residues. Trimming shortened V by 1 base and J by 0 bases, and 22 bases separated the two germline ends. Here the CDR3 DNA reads TGTGCCAGTAGTATAGGGGGCCGCGTTTTGAGACCATATAGCAATCAGCCCCAGCATTTT. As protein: CASSIGGRVLRPYSNQPQHF.

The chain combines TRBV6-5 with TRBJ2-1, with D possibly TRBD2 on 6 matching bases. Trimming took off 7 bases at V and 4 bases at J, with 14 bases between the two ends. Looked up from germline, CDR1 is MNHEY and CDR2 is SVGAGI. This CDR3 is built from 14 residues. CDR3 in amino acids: CASTKGLEYNEQFF. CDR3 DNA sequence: TGTGCCAGCACCAAGGGACTTGAATACAATGAGCAGTTCTTC.

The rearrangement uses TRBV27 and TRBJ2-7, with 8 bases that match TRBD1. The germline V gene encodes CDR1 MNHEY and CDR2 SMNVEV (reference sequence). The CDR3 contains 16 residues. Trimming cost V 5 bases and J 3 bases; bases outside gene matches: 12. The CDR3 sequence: CASSPIGVQGGYEQYF. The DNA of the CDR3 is TGTGCCAGCAGTCCTATTGGCGTACAGGGGGGCTACGAGCAGTACTTC.

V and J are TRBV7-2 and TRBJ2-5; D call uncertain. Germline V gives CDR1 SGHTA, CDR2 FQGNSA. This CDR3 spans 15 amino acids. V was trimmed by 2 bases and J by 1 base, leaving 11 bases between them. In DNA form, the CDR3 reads TGTGCCAGCAGCTTAAGTACTGGAGCCCAAGAGACCCAGTACTTC. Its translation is CASSLSTGAQETQYF.